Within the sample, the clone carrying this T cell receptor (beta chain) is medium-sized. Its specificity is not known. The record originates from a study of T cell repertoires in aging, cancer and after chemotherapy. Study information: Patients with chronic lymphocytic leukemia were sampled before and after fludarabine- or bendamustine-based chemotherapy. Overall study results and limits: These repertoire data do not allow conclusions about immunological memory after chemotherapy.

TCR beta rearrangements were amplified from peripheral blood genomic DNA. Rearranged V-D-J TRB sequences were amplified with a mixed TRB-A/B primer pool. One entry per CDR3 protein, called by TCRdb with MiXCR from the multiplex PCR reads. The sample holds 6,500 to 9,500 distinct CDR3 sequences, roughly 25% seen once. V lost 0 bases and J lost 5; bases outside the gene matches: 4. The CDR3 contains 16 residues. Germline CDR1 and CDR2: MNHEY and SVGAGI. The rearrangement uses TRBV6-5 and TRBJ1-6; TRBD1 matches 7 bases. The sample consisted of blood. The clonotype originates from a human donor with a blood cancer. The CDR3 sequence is CASSYSGGGDNSPLHF. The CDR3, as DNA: TGTGCCAGCAGTTACTCAGGAGGGGGCGATAATTCACCCCTCCACTTT.